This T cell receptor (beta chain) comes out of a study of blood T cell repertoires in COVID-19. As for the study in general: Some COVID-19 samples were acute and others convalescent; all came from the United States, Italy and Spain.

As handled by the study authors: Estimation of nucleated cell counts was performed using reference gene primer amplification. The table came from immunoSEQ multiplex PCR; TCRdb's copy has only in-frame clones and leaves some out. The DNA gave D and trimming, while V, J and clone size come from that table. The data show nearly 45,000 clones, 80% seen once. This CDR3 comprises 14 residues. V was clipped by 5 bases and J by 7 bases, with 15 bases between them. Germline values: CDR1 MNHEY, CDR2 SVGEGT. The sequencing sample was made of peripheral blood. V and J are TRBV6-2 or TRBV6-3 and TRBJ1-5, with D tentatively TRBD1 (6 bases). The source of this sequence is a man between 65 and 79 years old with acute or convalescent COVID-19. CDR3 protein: CASSLGGAGQPQHF. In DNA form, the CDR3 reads TGTGCCAGCAGTCTTGGGGGCGCAGGACAGCCCCAGCATTTT.